The 19 T cell receptor beta chains given below trace back to one sample, sequenced in a study of long-term antiretroviral therapy in people with HIV. Version v3.0 of the immunoSEQ assay was performed at survey level. Libraries were prepared by immunoSEQ multiplex PCR; TCRdb keeps only in-frame clonotypes and omits some of them. The data show about 25,000 clones, about 88% seen once. The material was unsorted PBMCs, obtained 1.9 years after starting antiretroviral therapy. The receptors stem from a woman in her 30s with HIV.

The chain carries TRBV21-1 and TRBJ2-7; the table gives TRBD1 as D, unverified against the DNA. TRBV21-1 is described as a pseudogene. CDR3 length equals 13 residues. The CDR3 loop is CASKGSFSYEQYV. CDR3 DNA sequence: TGTGCCAGTAAGGGGTCCTTCTCCTACGAGCAGTACGTC.

The V call is TRBV5-6, the J call TRBJ2-7; 9 bases are shared with TRBD1. V shed 2 bases and J 3 bases; nucleotides not matched to a gene: 6. From germline, CDR1 is SGHDT and CDR2 YYEEEE. The CDR3 extends over 15 amino acids. In DNA, the CDR3 is TGTGCCAGCAGCTTCGGACAGGGGCACAGCTACGAGCAGTACTTC. Residues: CASSFGQGHSYEQYF. Based on the CDR3 plus reference TRBV5-6 and TRBJ2-7, the full variable domain is DAGVTQSPTHLIKTRGQQVTLRCSPKSGHDTVSWYQQALGQGPQFIFQYYEEEERQRGNFPDRFSGHQFPNYSSELNVNALLLGDSALYLCASSFGQGHSYEQYFGPGTRLTVT.

The CDR3 sequence: CATSSYKTSGKRDYGYTF. CDR3 in DNA: TGTGCCACCAGCAGTTATAAAACGTCGGGGAAGCGGGACTATGGCTACACCTTC. The chain recombines TRBV15 with TRBJ1-2; D is unclear. The germline CDR1 and CDR2 sequences are LNHNV and YYDKDF (reference sequence). The germline V and J ends were trimmed by 3 bases and 3 bases, with 23 bases remaining between them. This CDR3 contains 18 residues.

The rearrangement joins TRBV6-1 to TRBJ2-7; 9 positions match TRBD1. CDR3 length equals 15 residues. Germline V gives CDR1 MNHNS, CDR2 SASEGT. The V and J ends lost 4 bases and 6 bases, in that order; junction bases with no gene match: 10. In DNA form, the CDR3 reads TGTGCCAGCAGTGTAAAACAGGGGGCTGGGGTCGAGCAGTACTTC. This gives the protein CASSVKQGAGVEQYF.

The chain has TRBV5-6 and TRBJ1-4; D might be TRBD1 (5 bases). Germline assignment: CDR1 SGHDT and CDR2 YYEEEE. The CDR3 length is 14 residues. Trimming removed 2 bases at V and 4 bases at J, with 9 bases between. CDR3: CASSFGTVNEKLFF. CDR3 coding DNA: TGTGCCAGCAGCTTCGGGACGGTTAATGAAAAACTGTTTTTT.

The chain combines TRBV25-1 with TRBJ2-2; 11 positions match TRBD2. The CDR3 length is 16 residues. Trimming at V came to 6 bases and at J to 1 base, leaving 4 bases not matched to a gene. The V gene's germline CDR1 is MGHDK and CDR2 SYGVNS. CDR3 sequence: CASRGTSGGNTGELFF. CDR3 nucleotides: TGTGCCAGCAGGGGAACTAGCGGGGGGAACACCGGGGAGCTGTTTTTT.

The chain has TRBV27 and TRBJ1-5; D may be TRBD1 (5 bases). The CDR3 runs 14 residues. Germline CDR1 is MNHEY and CDR2 is SMNVEV (reference sequence). Trimming pared 3 bases from V and 0 bases from J, leaving 6 bases between. Written as DNA, the CDR3 is TGTGCCAGCAGTTTCAGGGATAGCAATCAGCCCCAGCATTTT. Amino acid sequence: CASSFRDSNQPQHF.

The chain has TRBV9 and TRBJ1-2; possibly TRBD1 for D (5 bases). The V end was cut by 0 bases, the J end by 5 bases, with 11 bases between. Germline CDR1 is SGDLS and CDR2 is YYNGEE. The CDR3 consists of 14 residues. The CDR3 is CASSVAGGAYGYTF. DNA for the CDR3: TGTGCCAGCAGCGTAGCGGGGGGAGCTTATGGCTACACCTTC.

The V call is TRBV9, the J call TRBJ1-1; D gene unclear. The V gene lost 1 base and the J gene lost 1 base, with 5 bases spanning the gap. Germline-derived CDR1 and CDR2 are SGDLS and YYNGEE. The CDR3 covers 13 residues. The CDR3: CASSVQRNTEAFF. CDR3 sequence (DNA): TGTGCCAGCAGCGTACAGCGGAACACTGAAGCTTTCTTT.

This chain uses TRBV6-1 with TRBJ2-7; 7 positions match TRBD1. Germline assignment: CDR1 MNHNS and CDR2 SASEGT. The CDR3 totals 15 residues. V shed 5 bases and J 2 bases; nucleotides not matched to a gene: 9. The CDR3 protein is CASSPETGTTYEQYF. The CDR3, as DNA: TGTGCCAGCAGTCCCGAGACAGGGACCACCTACGAGCAGTACTTC.

The chain is built from TRBV27 and TRBJ1-1; tentative D call: TRBD1 (5 bases). This CDR3 spans 14 amino acids. Germline values: CDR1 MNHEY, CDR2 SMNVEV (reference sequence). V was shortened by 5 bases and J by 8 bases, with 18 bases between the two germline ends. CDR3 DNA: TGTGCCAGCAGTATGAAAATATCGGGGGACGAAGCTTTCTTT. Its translation: CASSMKISGDEAFF.

The chain joins TRBV7-9 to TRBJ1-2; 9 positions match TRBD1. This CDR3 has 15 residues. Trimming at V came to 0 bases and at J to 4 bases, leaving 3 bases not matched to a gene. Germline V gene lookup returns CDR1 SEHNR and CDR2 FQNEAQ (reference sequence). CDR3: CASSLAGQGSYGYTF. CDR3 in DNA: TGTGCCAGCAGCTTAGCGGGACAGGGTAGCTATGGCTACACCTTC.

The chain joins TRBV2 to TRBJ1-6; a possible D gene is TRBD1 (5 bases). The V and J ends lost 7 bases and 7 bases respectively, with 17 bases between them. This CDR3 spans 15 amino acids. Germline V gene lookup returns CDR1 SNHLY and CDR2 FYNNEI. The CDR3 spells CASTKGGTGNSPLHF. CDR3 bases: TGTGCCAGCACCAAGGGAGGGACTGGGAATTCACCCCTCCACTTT.

The CDR3 sequence is CAIMLTGDGNEQFF. Written as DNA, the CDR3 is TGTGCCATCATGCTGACAGGGGACGGCAATGAGCAGTTCTTC. The chain carries TRBV10-3 and TRBJ2-1; 8 bases fit TRBD1. The CDR3 is made up of 14 amino acids. J gave up 6 bases and V 7 bases, and 8 bases lay outside the gene matches. Germline CDR1 ENHRY, CDR2 SYGVKD.

The CDR3 region has the DNA TGTGCCAGCAGCTTTTCTCCGGGACAGGCGTCCTACGAGCAGTACTTC. It codes for CASSFSPGQASYEQYF. This chain joins TRBV13 and TRBJ2-7, with 8 bases matching TRBD1. Germline CDR1 and CDR2: PRHDT and FYEKMQ (reference sequence). With 3 bases clipped from V and 1 base from J, the junction kept 8 bases outside the gene matches. This CDR3 has 16 amino acids.

The chain has TRBV10-3 and TRBJ1-1, with 10 nucleotides matching TRBD1. Losses at the gene ends were 6 bases for V and 4 bases for J; bases not matched to a gene: 2. This CDR3 has 13 amino acids. CDR1 and CDR2 (germline): ENHRY, SYGVKD. CDR3 bases: TGTGCCATCAGAGGACAGGGGGGCACTGAAGCTTTCTTT. It specifies CAIRGQGGTEAFF.

The rearrangement joins TRBV7-9 to TRBJ2-6; D gene uncertain. The germline V and J ends were trimmed by 4 bases and 1 base, with 8 bases remaining between them. The CDR3 spans 15 residues. Germline V gene sequence: CDR1 SEHNR, CDR2 FQNEAQ (reference sequence). CDR3 nucleotides: TGTGCCAGCAGCTCACTTAGTTCTGGGGCCAACGTCCTGACTTTC. Amino acids: CASSSLSSGANVLTF.

The CDR3 protein is CAWDRGSEQFF. The CDR3 nucleotides read TGTGCCTGGGACAGGGGGAGTGAGCAGTTCTTC. The rearrangement joins TRBV30 to TRBJ2-1; 9 nucleotides align to TRBD1. Germline CDR1 is GTSNPN and CDR2 is SVGIG (reference sequence). The CDR3 length is 11 residues. The V and J ends lost 5 bases and 9 bases, in that order; junction bases with no gene match: 2.

The chain links TRBV25-1 to TRBJ1-2, with a weak D call TRBD1 (5 bases). The CDR3 loop spans 14 amino acids. CDR1 MGHDK and CDR2 SYGVNS come from the germline V gene. The germline V and J ends were trimmed by 1 base and 7 bases, with 13 bases remaining between them. The CDR3 region is CASSELGDLGGYTF. The CDR3 nucleotides read TGTGCCAGCAGTGAATTGGGGGACCTCGGTGGCTACACCTTC.